The 24 T cell receptor beta chains listed next were all sequenced from one sample in a study of blood T cell repertoires in COVID-19. The repertoire was sequenced with immunoSEQ multiplex PCR; TCRdb's copy has only in-frame clones and lacks some. The sample lists 200,000 to 250,000 clones, just under 85% occurring once. The source material was peripheral blood. All receptors come from a man at least 80 years old with acute or convalescent COVID-19.

The J gene is TRBJ2-3, the V gene TRBV13; a weak D match, TRBD1 (5 bases). The CDR3 is made up of 15 amino acids. Germline CDR1 and CDR2: PRHDT and FYEKMQ (reference sequence). V was trimmed by 2 bases and J by 7 bases, leaving 16 bases between them. CDR3 in amino acids: CASSLQGPGWNTQYF. As DNA, the CDR3 is TGTGCCAGCAGCTTACAGGGCCCAGGATGGAATACGCAGTATTTT.

In DNA, the CDR3 is TGTGCCAGCAGGAATTCCGGGACTAGCGGAAGCGAGCAGTACTTC. Its protein product is CASRNSGTSGSEQYF. The chain recombines TRBV25-1 with TRBJ2-7, with 11 nucleotides matching TRBD2. Germline V gives CDR1 MGHDK, CDR2 SYGVNS. Trimming at V came to 6 bases and at J to 6 bases, leaving 10 bases not matched to a gene. CDR3 size: 15 residues.

This clone has more than one count but fewer than ten. CDR3: CASSPIGRGRSTEAFF. As DNA, the CDR3 is TGTGCCAGCTCACCAATAGGGCGGGGGCGGTCCACTGAAGCTTTCTTT. This chain uses TRBV18 with TRBJ1-1, with D perhaps TRBD1 (6 bases). Trimming cost V 2 bases and J 4 bases, with 17 bases left between them. Germline V lookup: CDR1 KGHSH, CDR2 LQKENI. The CDR3 consists of 16 residues.

This clone occurred once. This chain joins TRBV6-5 and TRBJ2-1, with 8 bases fitting TRBD2. From germline, CDR1 is MNHEY and CDR2 SVGAGI. This CDR3 is 15 amino acids long. V trimming: 6 bases; J trimming: 0 bases; junction bases outside the gene matches: 4. The CDR3 sequence is CASRLAGSSYNEQFF. In nucleotides, the CDR3 is TGTGCCAGCAGGTTAGCGGGAAGCTCCTACAATGAGCAGTTCTTC.

J is TRBJ2-3 and V is TRBV24-1; TRBD1 might be the D (5 bases). Germline V gives CDR1 KGHDR, CDR2 SFDVKD. V lost 2 bases and J 3 bases, leaving 5 bases between the germline ends. This CDR3 region has 13 residues. The CDR3 here is CATSDSGTDTQYF. CDR3 nucleotide sequence: TGTGCCACCAGTGATTCAGGGACAGATACGCAGTATTTT.

The J gene is TRBJ1-6, the V gene TRBV27; D is uncertain. Germline V gene lookup returns CDR1 MNHEY and CDR2 SMNVEV (reference sequence). The CDR3 extends over 14 amino acids. Trimming cost V 2 bases and J 4 bases, with 6 bases left between them. CDR3 amino acids: CASSLRGYNSPLHF. The CDR3 DNA reads as TGTGCCAGCAGTTTACGGGGATATAATTCACCCCTCCACTTT.

The rearrangement uses TRBV19 and TRBJ1-3; 10 bases match TRBD1. CDR3 length: 15 amino acids. The V gene's germline CDR1 is LNHDA and CDR2 SQIVND (reference sequence). The ends lost 6 bases at V and 0 bases at J; junction bases unmatched: 2. CDR3 in DNA: TGTGCCAGTAGGGGACAGGGGTTCTCTGGAAACACCATATATTTT. Encoded protein: CASRGQGFSGNTIYF.

This chain connects TRBV5-1 to TRBJ1-6; 9 bases align to TRBD1. The CDR3 is made up of 14 amino acids. Losses at the gene ends were 5 bases for V and 9 bases for J; bases not matched to a gene: 6. Germline values: CDR1 SGHRS, CDR2 YFSETQ. The CDR3 coding sequence is TGCGCCAGCAGGCAACAGGGGGCCGGTTCACCCCTCCACTTT. Its protein product is CASRQQGAGSPLHF.

V gene TRBV4-2 combines with J gene TRBJ2-7; TRBD1 matches at 7 bases. J gave up 12 bases and V 0 bases, and 8 bases lay outside the gene matches. Germline V CDR1 and CDR2: LGHNA, YNFKEQ. CDR3 length: 13 amino acids. The CDR3 sequence is CASSQDRAGGLYF. CDR3 in DNA: TGTGCCAGCAGCCAAGATAGGGCAGGGGGTTTGTACTTC.

The table lists this clone with a count of one. This chain uses TRBV4-2 with TRBJ1-4; D is possibly TRBD1 (5 bases). The CDR3 has 16 residues. The germline CDR1 and CDR2 sequences are LGHNA and YNFKEQ. Trimming removed 4 bases from V and 0 bases from J, with 12 bases in between. The CDR3 DNA reads TGTGCCAGCAGCCCGAGCGACAGATCAACTAATGAAAAACTGTTTTTT. Its translation is CASSPSDRSTNEKLFF.

This clone was counted once. The rearrangement links TRBV2 to TRBJ2-7; D remains ambiguous. Germline lookup yields CDR1 SNHLY and CDR2 FYNNEI. V was trimmed by 3 bases and J by 5 bases, leaving 5 bases between them. This CDR3 is 11 amino acids long. CDR3 nucleotide sequence: TGTGCCAGCAGTGATATTCACGAGCAGTACTTC. As protein: CASSDIHEQYF.

The chain has TRBV5-6 and TRBJ1-6; 8 bases agree with TRBD1. CDR3 length: 16 residues. The junction had 4 bases not matched to a gene; V was cut back by 1 base and J by 4 bases. The germline gives CDR1 SGHDT, CDR2 YYEEEE. This CDR3 is CASSLQGARYNSPLHF. The DNA of the CDR3 is TGTGCCAGCAGCTTGCAGGGGGCGCGATATAATTCACCCCTCCACTTT.

This rearrangement joins TRBV19 to TRBJ2-3, with D tentatively TRBD1 (5 bases). CDR3 size: 15 residues. Trimming took off 5 bases at V and 1 base at J, with 13 bases between the two ends. Germline V CDR1 and CDR2: LNHDA, SQIVND (reference sequence). The CDR3 loop is CASSVGGAGTDTQYF. The CDR3 coding sequence is TGTGCCAGTAGTGTTGGTGGGGCAGGCACAGATACGCAGTATTTT.

The V and J genes are TRBV19 and TRBJ1-4, with TRBD1 matching over 7 bases. Germline loops: CDR1 LNHDA, CDR2 SQIVND (reference sequence). V dropped 5 bases and J dropped 3; count of bases not matched to a gene: 3. The CDR3 is made up of 14 amino acids. The CDR3 loop reads CASSRQGANEKLFF. CDR3 in DNA: TGTGCCAGTAGTCGGCAGGGGGCTAATGAAAAACTGTTTTTT.

The V and J genes are TRBV5-6 and TRBJ1-5; TRBD1 is a possible D gene (5 bases). The CDR3 has 15 residues. V shed 7 bases and J shed 3 bases, with 17 bases lying between them. Germline CDR1 SGHDT, CDR2 YYEEEE. CDR3 sequence: CASSQGHILNQPQHF. The CDR3 coding sequence is TGTGCCAGCTCCCAAGGACATATCCTCAATCAGCCCCAGCATTTT.

This clone was detected a few times. CDR3 protein: CASSQRQGNTEAFF. The CDR3 DNA sequence: TGTGCCAGCAGCCAAAGACAGGGTAACACTGAAGCTTTCTTT. This sequence joins TRBV7-2 and TRBJ1-1; 7 bases align to TRBD1. Germline assignment: CDR1 SGHTA and CDR2 FQGNSA. This CDR3 contains 14 residues. V trimming: 5 bases; J trimming: 2 bases; junction bases outside the gene matches: 5.

The chain joins TRBV27 to TRBJ2-1; D is possibly TRBD2 (6 bases). V was clipped by 3 bases and J by 8 bases, with 20 bases between them. From germline, CDR1 is MNHEY and CDR2 SMNVEV (reference sequence). The CDR3 totals 16 residues. The CDR3 is CASSFPSGPPGDEQFF. The DNA of the CDR3 is TGTGCCAGCAGTTTCCCCTCGGGACCGCCGGGGGATGAGCAGTTCTTC.

The chain is built from TRBV28 and TRBJ1-6; 7 bases match TRBD1. The junction had 4 bases not matched to a gene; V was cut back by 1 base and J by 7 bases. The length of the CDR3 is 15 residues. Germline V gives CDR1 MDHEN, CDR2 SYDVKM. This CDR3 reads CASSLLDRDNSPLHF. CDR3 coding DNA: TGTGCCAGCAGTTTATTAGACAGGGACAATTCACCCCTCCACTTT.

For the CDR3, the DNA is TGCGCCAGCAGCTCGACTCCGGGACAGGGGAACACTGAAGCTTTCTTT. Protein sequence: CASSSTPGQGNTEAFF. The genes are TRBV5-1 and TRBJ1-1; 9 nucleotides match TRBD1. The CDR3 contains 16 residues. Germline V gene data show CDR1 as SGHRS and CDR2 as YFSETQ. The J segment lost 1 base and the V segment lost 3 bases, leaving 7 bases of the junction unmatched.

The chain couples TRBV6-5 to TRBJ1-1; possibly TRBD1 for D (6 bases). The V end lost 4 bases, the J end lost 4 bases, and 13 bases lay between the germline ends. The CDR3 covers 14 residues. CDR1 MNHEY and CDR2 SVGAGI come from the germline V gene. For the CDR3, the DNA is TGTGCCAGCAGTTTCGGGACAAAGGCCACTGAAGCTTTCTTT. Protein: CASSFGTKATEAFF.

This sequence joins TRBV30 and TRBJ2-7; no clear D gene. In germline, CDR1 is GTSNPN, CDR2 SVGIG (reference sequence). The CDR3 has 11 residues. V was pared by 1 base and J by 2 bases, with 3 bases between. The CDR3 sequence: CAWSAAYEQYF. The CDR3 coding sequence is TGTGCCTGGAGTGCGGCCTACGAGCAGTACTTC.

The V and J genes are TRBV6-2 or TRBV6-3 and TRBJ2-3, with TRBD2 matching 9 bases. Germline V gene data show CDR1 as MNHEY and CDR2 as SVGEGT. V was pared by 2 bases and J by 5 bases, with 5 bases of the junction left unmatched. This CDR3 has 15 residues. The CDR3, as DNA: TGTGCCAGCAGTTACCCGCGCGGGGGGGGAGATACGCAGTATTTT. Amino acids: CASSYPRGGGDTQYF.

In its sample, this clone was seen a few times. The CDR3 sequence: CAWSPQGRNSPLHF. For the CDR3, the DNA is TGTGCCTGGAGCCCACAGGGCCGAAATTCACCCCTCCACTTT. J is TRBJ1-6 and V is TRBV30; possibly TRBD1 for D (6 bases). Trimming removed 3 bases at V and 7 bases at J, with 13 bases between. Looked up from germline, CDR1 is GTSNPN and CDR2 is SVGIG (reference sequence). The CDR3 extends over 14 amino acids. The full variable domain, with the rest looked up from reference TRBV30 and TRBJ1-6, is SQTIHQWPATLVQPVGSPLSLECTVEGTSNPNLYWYRQAAGRGLQLLFYSVGIGQISSEVPQNLSASRPQDRQFILSSKKLLLSDSGFYLCAWSPQGRNSPLHFGNGTRLTVT.

CDR3 region: CASRPWGRGRNEQYF. The DNA for the CDR3 is TGTGCCAGCAGGCCATGGGGCAGGGGGCGGAACGAGCAGTACTTC. The chain has TRBV7-2 and TRBJ2-7; 8 positions agree with TRBD1. Per the germline V gene, CDR1 is SGHTA and CDR2 is FQGNSA. This CDR3 comprises 15 residues. V gave up 6 bases and J gave up 5 bases; unmatched junction bases: 12.